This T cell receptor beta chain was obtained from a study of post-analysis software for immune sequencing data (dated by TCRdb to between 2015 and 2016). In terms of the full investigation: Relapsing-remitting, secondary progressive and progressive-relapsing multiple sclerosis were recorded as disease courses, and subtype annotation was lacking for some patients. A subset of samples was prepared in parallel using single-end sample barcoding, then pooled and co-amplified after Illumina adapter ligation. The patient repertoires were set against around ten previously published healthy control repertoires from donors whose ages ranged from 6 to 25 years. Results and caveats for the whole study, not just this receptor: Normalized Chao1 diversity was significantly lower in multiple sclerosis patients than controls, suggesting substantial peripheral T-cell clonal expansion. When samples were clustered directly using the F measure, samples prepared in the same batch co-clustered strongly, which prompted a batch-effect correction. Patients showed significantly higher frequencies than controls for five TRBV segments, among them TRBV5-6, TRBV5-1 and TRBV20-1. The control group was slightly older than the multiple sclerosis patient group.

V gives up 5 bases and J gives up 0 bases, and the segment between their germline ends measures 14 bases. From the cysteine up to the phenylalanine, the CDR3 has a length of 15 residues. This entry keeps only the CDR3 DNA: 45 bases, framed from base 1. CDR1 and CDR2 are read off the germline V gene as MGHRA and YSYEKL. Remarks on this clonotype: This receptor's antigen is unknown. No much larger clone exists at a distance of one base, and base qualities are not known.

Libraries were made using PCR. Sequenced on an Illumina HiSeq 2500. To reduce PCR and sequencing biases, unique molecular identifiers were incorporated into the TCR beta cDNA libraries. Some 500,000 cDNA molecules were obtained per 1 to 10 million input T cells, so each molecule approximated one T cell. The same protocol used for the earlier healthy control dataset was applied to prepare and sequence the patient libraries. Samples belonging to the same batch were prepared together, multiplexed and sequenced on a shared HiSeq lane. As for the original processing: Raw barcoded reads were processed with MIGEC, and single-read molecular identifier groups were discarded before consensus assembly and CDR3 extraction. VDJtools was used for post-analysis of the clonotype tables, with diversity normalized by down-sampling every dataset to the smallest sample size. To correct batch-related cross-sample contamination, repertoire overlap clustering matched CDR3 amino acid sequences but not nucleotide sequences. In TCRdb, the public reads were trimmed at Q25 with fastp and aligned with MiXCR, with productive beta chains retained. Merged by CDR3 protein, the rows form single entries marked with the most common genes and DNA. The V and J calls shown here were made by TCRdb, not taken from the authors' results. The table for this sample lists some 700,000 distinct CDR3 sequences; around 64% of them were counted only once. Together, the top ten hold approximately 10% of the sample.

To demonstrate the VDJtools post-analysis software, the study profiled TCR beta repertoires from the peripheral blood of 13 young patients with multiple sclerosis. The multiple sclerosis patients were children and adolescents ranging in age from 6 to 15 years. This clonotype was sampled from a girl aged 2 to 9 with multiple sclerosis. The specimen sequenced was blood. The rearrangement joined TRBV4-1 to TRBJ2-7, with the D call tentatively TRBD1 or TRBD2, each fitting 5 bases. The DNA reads TGCGCCAGCAGCTCCCGGGACGGCAGCTCCTACGAGCAGTACTTC. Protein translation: CASSSRDGSSYEQYF.